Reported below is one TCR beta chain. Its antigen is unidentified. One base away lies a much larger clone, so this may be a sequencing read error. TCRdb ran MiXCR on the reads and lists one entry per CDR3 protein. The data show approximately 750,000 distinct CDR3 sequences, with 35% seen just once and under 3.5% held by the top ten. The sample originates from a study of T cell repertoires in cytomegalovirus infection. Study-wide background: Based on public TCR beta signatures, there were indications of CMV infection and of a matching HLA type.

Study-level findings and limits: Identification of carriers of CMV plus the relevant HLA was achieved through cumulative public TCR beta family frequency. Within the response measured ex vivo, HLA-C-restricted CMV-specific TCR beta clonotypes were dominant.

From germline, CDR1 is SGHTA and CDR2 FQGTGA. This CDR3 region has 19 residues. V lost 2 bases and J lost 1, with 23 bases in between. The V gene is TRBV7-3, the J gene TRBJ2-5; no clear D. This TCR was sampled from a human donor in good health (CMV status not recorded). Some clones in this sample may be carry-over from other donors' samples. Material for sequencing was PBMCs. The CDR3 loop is CASSLAGLEAVTVQETQYF. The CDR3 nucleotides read TGTGCCAGCAGCTTAGCCGGGCTCGAAGCTGTCACAGTCCAAGAGACCCAGTACTTC. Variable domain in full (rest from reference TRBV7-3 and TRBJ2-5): GAGVSQTPSNKVTEKGKYVELRCDPISGHTALYWYRQSLGQGPEFLIYFQGTGAADDSGLPNDRFFAVRPEGSVSTLKIQRTERGDSAVYLCASSLAGLEAVTVQETQYFGPGTRLLVL.